The present TCR beta chain was sequenced within a study of blood T cell repertoires in COVID-19. Background on the study: Italy, Spain and the United States were the sources of the convalescent and acute COVID-19 samples.

The assay was immunoSEQ multiplex PCR, and TCRdb's table has in-frame clones only and misses some. The sample consists of fewer than 70,000 clones, around 80% of them appearing once. This CDR3 has 19 residues. Trimming shortened V by 1 base and J by 0 bases, and 22 bases separated the two germline ends. The germline CDR1 and CDR2 sequences are SGHTA and FQGNSA. The TCR comes from a human donor in a cohort sampled during active COVID-19. This chain connects TRBV7-2 to TRBJ2-7; maybe TRBD1 (5 bases). Input material: peripheral blood. The CDR3 is CASSLEARQGWKSSYEQYF. The CDR3 DNA reads as TGTGCCAGCAGCTTAGAAGCTAGGCAGGGATGGAAAAGCTCCTACGAGCAGTACTTC.